Following are 27 T cell receptor beta chains from one sample sequenced in a study of identical twins. TCRdb ran MiXCR on the 5' RACE reads and lists one entry per CDR3 protein. The sample contains about 920,000 distinct CDR3 sequences, about 12% of which appear only once. These data also featured in a second study, about yellow fever vaccine responses in identical twins.

The sample was PBMCs. The origin of the receptors is a woman younger than 35 in good health.

The chain links TRBV20-1 to TRBJ2-3; D may be TRBD2 (5 bases). CDR3 length: 15 amino acids. Germline V lookup: CDR1 DFQATT, CDR2 SNEGSKA (reference sequence). The V end was cut by 5 bases, the J end by 0 bases, with 15 bases between. The CDR3 nucleotides are TGCAGTGCTGCCCCCTGGCTAGCTAGCACAGATACGCAGTATTTT. Protein product: CSAAPWLASTDTQYF.

In this sample, this clonotype turned up a few times. The genes are TRBV25-1 and TRBJ2-3; 8 bases are shared with TRBD2. CDR3 length equals 14 residues. Germline trimming cut 7 bases from V and 6 bases from J; bases unmatched to any gene: 9. Germline lookup yields CDR1 MGHDK and CDR2 SYGVNS. The CDR3 region has the DNA TGTGCCAGCATTCCCCCGGGACTAGGGGATACGCAGTATTTT. It is translated as CASIPPGLGDTQYF.

The chain carries TRBV3-1 and TRBJ2-1; maybe TRBD1 (5 bases). Germline V gene data show CDR1 as LGHDT and CDR2 as YNNKEL (reference sequence). This CDR3 has 15 amino acids. V lost 1 base, J lost 8 bases, and 15 bases lay in between. The CDR3 DNA sequence: TGTGCCAGCAGCCAAGTCGGCGCAGGGATGGATGAGCAGTTCTTC. It translates to CASSQVGAGMDEQFF.

The chain is built from TRBV4-1 and TRBJ1-2; weak D call: TRBD1 (5 bases). With 4 bases removed from V and 0 bases from J, the gap between germline ends came to 12 bases. This CDR3 region has 15 residues. Germline CDR1 reads MGHRA; CDR2 reads YSYEKL. The CDR3 spells CASSPGRGPNYGYTF. The CDR3 DNA sequence: TGCGCCAGCAGCCCGGGGCGCGGACCTAACTATGGCTACACCTTC.

The chain has TRBV5-1 and TRBJ2-7; 11 bases agree with TRBD2. This CDR3 contains 14 residues. With V trimmed by 5 bases and J by 4 bases, 5 bases remained unmatched. Looked up from germline, CDR1 is SGHRS and CDR2 is YFSETQ. CDR3 amino acids: CASSPSGGQYEQYV. CDR3 bases: TGCGCCAGCAGTCCTAGCGGGGGGCAGTACGAGCAGTACGTC.

V and J are TRBV5-1 and TRBJ2-3, with D possibly being TRBD2 (6 bases). V dropped 0 bases and J dropped 7 bases, with 9 bases sitting between them. The CDR3 runs 13 residues. Germline lookup yields CDR1 SGHRS and CDR2 YFSETQ. CDR3 amino acids: CASSLAGVNTQYF. CDR3 DNA sequence: TGCGCCAGCAGCTTGGCGGGAGTGAATACGCAGTATTTT.

The V call is TRBV7-6, the J call TRBJ2-1, with D perhaps assigned TRBD1 or TRBD2 (5 bases each). Trimming left V 5 bases short and J 3 bases short, with 14 bases between. The CDR3 has 15 residues. The germline V gene encodes CDR1 SGHVS and CDR2 FNYEAQ. CDR3 coding DNA: TGTGCCAGCAGCCCAGGGACGCGAAACTACAATGAGCAGTTCTTC. This translates into CASSPGTRNYNEQFF.

The chain couples TRBV20-1 to TRBJ2-5; no clear D. The CDR3 spans 13 residues. The germline V gene encodes CDR1 DFQATT and CDR2 SNEGSKA (reference sequence). Deletions cut 4 bases from V and 2 bases from J, with 11 bases between. CDR3 bases: TGCAGTGCTAACGAACACCAACAAGAGACCCAGTACTTC. Translation: CSANEHQQETQYF.

This clonotype turned up a few times. The chain is built from TRBV15 and TRBJ1-2; no firm D call. The CDR3 length is 16 residues. Germline V gene data show CDR1 as LNHNV and CDR2 as YYDKDF (reference sequence). V was pared by 0 bases and J by 13 bases, with 24 bases between. The CDR3 sequence is CATSRDLQPYSSRGTF. The CDR3 DNA reads as TGTGCCACCAGCAGAGATCTACAACCGTATAGTTCCCGGGGCACCTTC.

This clonotype showed up just a few times. The chain employs TRBV12-3 or TRBV12-4 and TRBJ1-1, with D maybe TRBD1 (6 bases). CDR3 length: 14 amino acids. V was pared by 3 bases and J by 6 bases, with 14 bases between. CDR3 DNA: TGTGCCAGCAGTTTCCTGGACAGAGGGGCTGAAGCTTTCTTT. Translated, it gives CASSFLDRGAEAFF.

This clonotype was picked up a small number of times. The J gene is TRBJ2-1, the V gene TRBV6-1; TRBD2 agrees at 13 bases. The CDR3 is made up of 15 amino acids. The V and J ends lost 6 bases and 7 bases, in that order; junction bases with no gene match: 6. Germline V lookup: CDR1 MNHNS, CDR2 SASEGT. CDR3 sequence (DNA): TGTGCCAGCAGGAAACTAGCGGGAGGGCCAAATGAGCAGTTCTTC. This sequence encodes CASRKLAGGPNEQFF.

The chain employs TRBV10-2 and TRBJ2-1, with TRBD1 identical over 7 bases. Per germline, CDR1 WSHSY and CDR2 SAAADI. The CDR3 has 13 amino acids. V lost 4 bases to trimming and J lost 11 bases; unmatched junction nucleotides: 8. CDR3 sequence (DNA): TGCGCCAGCAGTGTAGCTGACAGGGCAAAGCAGTTCTTC. This sequence encodes CASSVADRAKQFF.

In DNA form, the CDR3 reads TGTGCCAGCGGGGAGTGGTCCTACAATGAGCAGTTCTTC. This encodes CASGEWSYNEQFF. V usage is TRBV2 and J usage is TRBJ2-1, with D perhaps matching TRBD2 (5 bases). V gave up 8 bases and J gave up 1 base, with 9 bases separating them. From germline, CDR1 is SNHLY and CDR2 FYNNEI. The CDR3 is 13 residues long.

This clonotype came up many times. The genes are TRBV5-5 and TRBJ2-1; 14 bases match TRBD2. Per germline, CDR1 SGHKS and CDR2 YYEKEE (reference sequence). Unmatched junction bases numbered 10, after V lost 4 bases and J lost 7 bases. The CDR3 has 17 amino acids. As DNA, the CDR3 is TGTGCCAGCAGCGTGGGACTAGCGGGAGCTCTCGGAAATGAGCAGTTCTTC. It is translated as CASSVGLAGALGNEQFF.

This rearrangement joins TRBV4-1 to TRBJ2-5, with 12 bases lining up with TRBD2. The CDR3 loop spans 17 amino acids. CDR1 and CDR2 from the germline V gene are MGHRA and YSYEKL. The J segment lost 5 bases and the V segment lost 1 base, leaving 8 bases of the junction unmatched. In DNA form, the CDR3 reads TGCGCCAGCAGCCAAGGGCGACTAGCGGGGGAGATGGAGACCCAGTACTTC. Encoded protein: CASSQGRLAGEMETQYF.

This clonotype was detected only a few times. The chain employs TRBV4-1 and TRBJ2-7; 9 nucleotides agree with TRBD2. With V trimmed by 0 bases and J by 1 base, 4 bases remained unmatched. In germline, CDR1 is MGHRA, CDR2 YSYEKL. The CDR3 sequence is 16 residues long. Here the CDR3 reads CASSQDGREGSYEQYF. The CDR3 DNA sequence: TGCGCCAGCAGCCAAGATGGGCGGGAGGGATCCTACGAGCAGTACTTC.

This clonotype was seen a handful of times. This rearrangement joins TRBV28 to TRBJ2-3; D may be TRBD2 (7 bases). V lost 6 bases, J lost 7 bases, and 23 bases lay in between. The CDR3 runs to 16 residues. Germline CDR1 and CDR2: MDHEN and SYDVKM. CDR3 sequence (DNA): TGTGCCAGCAGCTTTTCCACGGGGGGCCTACATAATACGCAGTATTTT. Translation: CASSFSTGGLHNTQYF.

This clonotype showed up just a few times. The chain couples TRBV27 to TRBJ2-5; D is perhaps TRBD1 or TRBD2 (5 bases each). The germline CDR1 and CDR2 sequences are MNHEY and SMNVEV (reference sequence). The V end lost 3 bases, the J end lost 4 bases, and 15 bases lay between the germline ends. The CDR3 length is 15 residues. This CDR3 is CASSFSQGARETQYF. Written as DNA, the CDR3 is TGTGCCAGCAGTTTTAGTCAGGGAGCACGAGAGACCCAGTACTTC.

A few counts support this clonotype. The chain links TRBV5-1 to TRBJ2-1; D gene ambiguous. Germline V gene sequence: CDR1 SGHRS, CDR2 YFSETQ. V was cut by 1 base and J by 7 bases, with 9 bases left in between. This CDR3 is 13 amino acids long. This chain's CDR3 is CASSLTHGNEQFF. In DNA form, the CDR3 reads TGCGCCAGCAGCTTGACACATGGAAATGAGCAGTTCTTC.

The chain combines TRBV29-1 with TRBJ2-1; D unclear. The ends were cut back, 3 bases at V and 0 bases at J, with 3 bases in the middle. Germline V gene data show CDR1 as SQVTM and CDR2 as ANQGSEA. The CDR3 spans 12 residues. The CDR3 loop reads CSVESSYNEQFF. The CDR3 bases are TGCAGCGTTGAGAGCTCCTACAATGAGCAGTTCTTC.

The V gene is TRBV7-6, the J gene TRBJ2-2; D remains ambiguous. CDR3 length: 16 residues. Germline V gene data show CDR1 as SGHVS and CDR2 as FNYEAQ. With 6 bases removed from V and 0 bases from J, the gap between germline ends came to 14 bases. The CDR3 region has the DNA TGTGCCAGCAGAACTGTATCTGGGCCGAACACCGGGGAGCTGTTTTTT. Amino acids: CASRTVSGPNTGELFF. The variable domain in full, completed from reference TRBV7-6 and TRBJ2-2, reads GAGVSQSPRYKVTKRGQDVALRCDPISGHVSLYWYRQALGQGPEFLTYFNYEAQQDKSGLPNDRFSAERPEGSISTLTIQRTEQRDSAMYRCASRTVSGPNTGELFFGEGSRLTVL.

The chain uses TRBV7-8 and TRBJ2-1, with 9 bases lining up with TRBD2. This CDR3 comprises 16 residues. Losses at the gene ends were 5 bases for V and 8 bases for J; bases not matched to a gene: 13. Germline assignment: CDR1 SGHVS and CDR2 FQNEAQ. CDR3 sequence: CASSPIGSGGIYEQFF. Here the CDR3 DNA reads TGTGCCAGCAGCCCCATAGGTAGCGGGGGAATCTATGAGCAGTTCTTC.

A few counts support this clonotype. This chain connects TRBV2 to TRBJ2-2, with unresolved D. This CDR3 has 17 residues. Per the germline V gene, CDR1 is SNHLY and CDR2 is FYNNEI. V lost 1 base, J lost 4 bases, and 16 bases lay in between. In nucleotides, the CDR3 is TGTGCCAGCAGTGAAGAGTCGGTTAATTTGAGCACCGGGGAGCTGTTTTTT. Its protein product is CASSEESVNLSTGELFF.

There are many counts of this clonotype. The gene calls are TRBV10-3 and TRBJ1-5; D ambiguous. This CDR3 is 13 amino acids long. Germline V gene sequence: CDR1 ENHRY, CDR2 SYGVKD. Trimming removed 11 bases at V and 0 bases at J, with 11 bases between. As DNA, the CDR3 is TGTGCCGCAGGCCCCGATAGCAATCAGCCCCAGCATTTT. Translation: CAAGPDSNQPQHF.

At least ten counts were recorded for this clonotype. J is TRBJ2-3 and V is TRBV12-3 or TRBV12-4; D might be TRBD1 (6 bases). The CDR3 consists of 14 residues. Trimming took off 7 bases at V and 0 bases at J, with 11 bases between the two ends. The CDR3 DNA follows: TGTGCCAGCACCCTGGGACACAGCACAGATACGCAGTATTTT. This translates into CASTLGHSTDTQYF.

CDR3 DNA sequence: TGTGCCAGCAGCGTAGCTGGGAACTCCGGCTACGAGCAGTACTTC. This sequence encodes CASSVAGNSGYEQYF. The chain links TRBV9 to TRBJ2-7; D gene uncertain. Germline assignment: CDR1 SGDLS and CDR2 YYNGEE. The CDR3 length is 15 residues. V was cut by 0 bases and J by 3 bases, with 13 bases left in between.

This clonotype appeared many times. The V call is TRBV12-3 or TRBV12-4, the J call TRBJ2-3; the D is unclear. Trimming shortened V by 5 bases and J by 5 bases, and 5 bases separated the two germline ends. The CDR3 has 11 amino acids. The CDR3 nucleotides are TGTGCCAGCAGTCCGAAAGATACGCAGTATTTT. Its translation is CASSPKDTQYF.